A single sample is the source of the 29 T cell receptor beta chains below, sequenced in a study of shared clonotypes between healthy human individuals (dated by TCRdb to 2020 to 2021). Library generation was performed with the immunoSEQ multiplex PCR assay. TCRdb retrieved this table from immuneACCESS and kept in-frame rearrangements only. Not all clones are present; in checked studies, unresolved V genes account for under half, and no reason is known for the remainder. This sample holds some 1 million clones; 70% to 80% were observed only once. The ten most abundant clones make up approximately 1.5% of the sample. Sequenced material: memory CD4+ T cells sorted from blood. The cell subset or site label corresponds to: CD45RA-negative fraction. All receptors derive from a man between 18 and 35 years old in good health.

The chain joins TRBV10-1 to TRBJ2-2; 7 nucleotides match TRBD1. J gave up 4 bases and V 2 bases, and 10 bases lay outside the gene matches. This CDR3 is 17 amino acids long. Germline CDR1 reads WNHNN; CDR2 reads SYGVQD (reference sequence). CDR3 nucleotides: TGCGCCAGCAGTGAGCCACGGAGACAGGGAGTCACCGGGGAGCTGTTTTTT. Translating it yields CASSEPRRQGVTGELFF.

Concerning this clone: Other DNA sequences within the sample encode an identical CDR3. The chain joins TRBV5-1 to TRBJ2-7, with 7 nucleotides matching TRBD1. J was trimmed by 0 bases and V by 0 bases; bases with no gene match: 3. From germline, CDR1 is SGHRS and CDR2 YFSETQ. The CDR3 runs to 15 residues. The CDR3 loop reads CASSLGTGYSYEQYF. The CDR3, as DNA: TGCGCCAGCAGCTTGGGGACAGGATACTCCTACGAGCAGTACTTC.

The rearrangement links TRBV30 to TRBJ2-3, with 12 bases aligning to TRBD1. CDR1 is GTSNPN, CDR2 SVGIG, per germline (reference sequence). CDR3 length: 15 amino acids. The J segment lost 4 bases and the V segment lost 5 bases, leaving 7 bases of the junction unmatched. The CDR3 protein is CAWGAGQGASDTQYF. As DNA, the CDR3 is TGTGCCTGGGGGGCGGGACAGGGGGCCTCAGATACGCAGTATTTT.

The J gene is TRBJ1-2, the V gene TRBV5-6, with 7 positions matching TRBD1. V dropped 4 bases and J dropped 8; count of bases not matched to a gene: 11. CDR1 and CDR2 (germline): SGHDT, YYEEEE. The CDR3 loop spans 14 amino acids. CDR3 bases: TGTGCCAGCAGCGCAAGACAGGGTTGGATGGGCTACACCTTC. Translated, it gives CASSARQGWMGYTF.

The rearrangement links TRBV29-1 to TRBJ1-1; tentative D call: TRBD1 (5 bases). Looked up from germline, CDR1 is SQVTM and CDR2 is ANQGSEA. Trimming removed 7 bases at V and 5 bases at J, with 17 bases between. The CDR3 is 13 amino acids. The CDR3 nucleotides are TGCAGCGCCAAATGGGACTTGGGTACTGAAGCTTTCTTT. Translation gives CSAKWDLGTEAFF.

This rearrangement joins TRBV9 to TRBJ2-2, with 7 bases lining up with TRBD1. Losses at the gene ends were 0 bases for V and 1 base for J; bases not matched to a gene: 6. The germline gives CDR1 SGDLS, CDR2 YYNGEE. The CDR3 sequence is 17 residues long. The CDR3 sequence: CASSVAKGAWNTGELFF. CDR3 DNA: TGTGCCAGCAGCGTAGCTAAGGGGGCGTGGAACACCGGGGAGCTGTTTTTT.

The chain joins TRBV2 to TRBJ1-3; D is undetermined. CDR1 SNHLY and CDR2 FYNNEI come from the germline V gene. V was trimmed by 8 bases and J by 0 bases, leaving 8 bases between them. CDR3 length: 13 residues. In DNA form, the CDR3 reads TGTGCCAGCGGGCAAGGCTCTGGAAACACCATATATTTT. Protein: CASGQGSGNTIYF.

Many counts were recorded for this clone. This chain links TRBV11-3 with TRBJ2-2; TRBD2 matches at 15 bases. V shed 5 bases and J 3 bases; nucleotides not matched to a gene: 13. The CDR3 runs 20 residues. Looked up from germline, CDR1 is SGHNT and CDR2 is YENEEA. The CDR3 spells CASSLTGLAGGHLDTGELFF. CDR3 bases: TGTGCCAGCAGCCTGACCGGACTAGCGGGAGGGCATCTGGACACCGGGGAGCTGTTTTTT.

This clone was recorded a few times. The rearrangement links TRBV18 to TRBJ2-7, with TRBD2 matching 11 bases. V was pared by 6 bases and J by 2 bases, with 6 bases of the junction left unmatched. Germline V gene data show CDR1 as KGHSH and CDR2 as LQKENI. The CDR3 is 15 residues long. The CDR3 sequence: CASSPGLAETYEQYF. CDR3 nucleotides: TGTGCCAGCTCCCCGGGACTAGCGGAAACCTACGAGCAGTACTTC.

Ten or more counts support this clone. The chain recombines TRBV5-1 with TRBJ2-1; D is unclear. The germline CDR1 and CDR2 sequences are SGHRS and YFSETQ. Trimming took 0 bases from V and 7 from J, leaving 14 bases between them. The CDR3 has 15 residues. The CDR3 nucleotides are TGCGCCAGCAGCTTGGCCCCTGGGATCGTGAATGAGCAGTTCTTC. Translation: CASSLAPGIVNEQFF.

CDR3 region: CASRGSGLAGYEQYF. The CDR3, as DNA: TGTGCCAGCAGGGGATCGGGACTAGCGGGTTACGAGCAGTACTTC. The rearrangement uses TRBV6-6 and TRBJ2-7, with 12 bases fitting TRBD2. The J segment lost 4 bases and the V segment lost 6 bases, leaving 7 bases of the junction unmatched. The CDR3 spans 15 residues. From germline, CDR1 is MNHNY and CDR2 SVGAGI (reference sequence).

The chain uses TRBV6-1 and TRBJ2-3, with a possible D match to TRBD2 (6 bases). CDR1 and CDR2 (germline): MNHNS, SASEGT. V gave up 10 bases and J gave up 2 bases, with 16 bases separating them. CDR3 length: 14 residues. This CDR3 reads CATQEGLTTDTQYF. The CDR3, as DNA: TGTGCCACCCAGGAGGGACTTACCACAGATACGCAGTATTTT.

The chain links TRBV2 to TRBJ2-4; D is unresolved. Trimming stripped 8 bases from V and 9 bases from J, with 17 bases between. The CDR3 has 13 residues. The V gene's germline CDR1 is SNHLY and CDR2 FYNNEI. Here the CDR3 DNA reads TGTGCCAGCTCAAACGACCCAATCGCCATTCAGTACTTC. Translated: CASSNDPIAIQYF.

This clone came up a few times. The chain combines TRBV10-3 with TRBJ2-7, with unresolved D. The CDR3 totals 11 residues. V shed 3 bases and J shed 3 bases, with 3 bases lying between them. Germline CDR1 ENHRY, CDR2 SYGVKD. The CDR3 is CAISDNYEQYF. The CDR3 coding sequence is TGTGCCATCAGTGACAACTACGAGCAGTACTTC.

CDR3 DNA sequence: TGTGCCAGCAGACCCGCATTGAGCCGGGAGCAGTTCTTC. Translating it yields CASRPALSREQFF. The chain joins TRBV6-5 to TRBJ2-1; no clear D gene. CDR1 and CDR2 from the germline V gene are MNHEY and SVGAGI. The CDR3 is 13 amino acids. V lost 6 bases to trimming and J lost 10 bases, with 16 bases between them.

The CDR3 loop reads CASRKTGGGTF. The DNA for the CDR3 is TGTGCCAGCAGGAAGACAGGGGGAGGAACCTTC. The rearrangement uses TRBV28 and TRBJ1-2; 9 bases fit TRBD1. Germline V gene data show CDR1 as MDHEN and CDR2 as SYDVKM. The V gene end was trimmed by 6 bases and the J gene end by 14 bases; junction bases not matched to a gene: 7. The CDR3 is 11 amino acids.

A note on this clone: Other DNA sequences from this sample encode an identical CDR3 as well. J is TRBJ1-2 and V is TRBV5-5; 7 nucleotides agree with TRBD1. Germline-derived CDR1 and CDR2 are SGHKS and YYEKEE (reference sequence). With 2 bases clipped from V and 0 bases from J, the junction kept 1 base outside the gene matches. The CDR3 is 14 amino acids. In DNA, the CDR3 is TGTGCCAGCAGCTTAGACAGGGCTAACTATGGCTACACCTTC. Amino acids: CASSLDRANYGYTF.

The V call is TRBV9, the J call TRBJ1-6; tentative D call: TRBD1 (6 bases). The CDR3 covers 14 residues. Germline assignment: CDR1 SGDLS and CDR2 YYNGEE. Trimming pared 3 bases from V and 7 bases from J, leaving 11 bases between. CDR3 residues: CASSATGKNSPLHF. The CDR3, as DNA: TGTGCCAGCAGCGCTACAGGGAAGAATTCACCCCTCCACTTT.

The V call is TRBV19, the J call TRBJ2-7, with a possible D match to TRBD1 (5 bases). The CDR3 loop spans 15 amino acids. Deletions cut 5 bases from V and 0 bases from J, with 14 bases between. Germline V CDR1 and CDR2: LNHDA, SQIVND (reference sequence). The CDR3 loop reads CASSVSTTVSYEQYF. In DNA form, the CDR3 reads TGTGCCAGTAGTGTTTCTACGACAGTCTCCTACGAGCAGTACTTC.

The rearrangement links TRBV5-6 to TRBJ2-5; 7 bases are a match to TRBD1. Germline CDR1 SGHDT, CDR2 YYEEEE. The V segment lost 1 base and the J segment 5 bases; nucleotides outside the gene matches: 5. The CDR3 totals 14 residues. CDR3 nucleotide sequence: TGTGCCAGCAGCTTGAATAACAGGGGCGAGACCCAGTACTTC. This sequence encodes CASSLNNRGETQYF.

The chain employs TRBV11-2 and TRBJ2-5, with D possibly TRBD1 on 6 matching bases. The V and J ends lost 5 bases and 1 base respectively, with 14 bases between them. Germline-derived CDR1 and CDR2 are SGHAT and FQNNGV. The CDR3 sequence is 15 residues long. CDR3 residues: CASSQGPTVQETQYF. CDR3 DNA sequence: TGTGCCAGCAGCCAGGGGCCGACGGTCCAAGAGACCCAGTACTTC.

This clone was picked up many times. The V call is TRBV7-6, the J call TRBJ2-5, with TRBD2 matching over 9 bases. Germline assignment: CDR1 SGHVS and CDR2 FNYEAQ. The CDR3 is 14 amino acids. CDR3 nucleotide sequence: TGTGCTAGCGGGCGGGGGGGCCTTGGCGAGACCCAGTACTTC. The encoded protein is CASGRGGLGETQYF.

In this sample, this clone turned up once. V usage is TRBV6-5 and J usage is TRBJ2-7, with TRBD2 matching 7 bases. Trimming cost V 6 bases and J 7 bases; bases outside gene matches: 12. CDR1 is MNHEY, CDR2 SVGAGI, per germline. There are 14 residues in the CDR3. CDR3 coding DNA: TGTGCCAGCAGCCTTGGGACTACCCAAGCGGAGCAGTACTTC. It yields the protein CASSLGTTQAEQYF.

The chain links TRBV6-1 to TRBJ2-2, with TRBD1 as a possible D gene (6 bases). The CDR3 has 16 amino acids. The germline V and J ends were trimmed by 3 bases and 0 bases, with 11 bases remaining between them. Germline V gene data show CDR1 as MNHNS and CDR2 as SASEGT. CDR3 loop: CASSDNRVTNTGELFF. CDR3 DNA: TGTGCCAGCAGTGACAACAGGGTAACGAACACCGGGGAGCTGTTTTTT.

The chain combines TRBV7-8 with TRBJ2-2, with 9 bases lining up with TRBD1. V lost 0 bases and J lost 4; bases outside the gene matches: 3. The CDR3 is 16 amino acids. Germline CDR1 is SGHVS and CDR2 is FQNEAQ. The CDR3 sequence: CASSLAQGASTGELFF. The CDR3 DNA follows: TGTGCCAGCAGCTTAGCACAGGGGGCGTCCACCGGGGAGCTGTTTTTT.

The V call is TRBV30, the J call TRBJ1-1; the D gene is possibly TRBD1 (5 bases). The CDR3 is made up of 16 amino acids. V was shortened by 4 bases and J by 5 bases, with 23 bases between the two germline ends. Germline loops: CDR1 GTSNPN, CDR2 SVGIG (reference sequence). The CDR3 DNA sequence: TGTGCCTGGACCGCCCCGAGGAGTTGGGGGAAAACTGAAGCTTTCTTT. Translating gives CAWTAPRSWGKTEAFF.

This clone was observed a handful of times. The identical CDR3 is also encoded by other nucleotide sequences in the sample. V and J are TRBV6-5 and TRBJ2-6; D call uncertain. Germline V gene data show CDR1 as MNHEY and CDR2 as SVGAGI. The CDR3 contains 12 residues. V was clipped by 6 bases and J by 2 bases, with 2 bases between them. CDR3 loop: CASSPGANVLTF. Here the CDR3 DNA reads TGTGCCAGCAGCCCTGGGGCCAACGTCCTGACTTTC.

The V call is TRBV6-6, the J call TRBJ2-1; a possible D gene is TRBD2 (6 bases). Germline CDR1 reads MNHNY; CDR2 reads SVGAGI (reference sequence). V was shortened by 5 bases and J by 4 bases, with 12 bases between the two germline ends. This CDR3 contains 14 residues. CDR3 protein: CASSPGTYYNEQFF. The CDR3 nucleotides are TGTGCCAGCAGTCCCGGGACTTATTACAATGAGCAGTTCTTC.

The V call is TRBV27, the J call TRBJ2-2, with 10 nucleotides matching TRBD1. CDR1 MNHEY and CDR2 SMNVEV come from the germline V gene (reference sequence). Unmatched junction bases numbered 6, after V lost 7 bases and J lost 4 bases. The CDR3 length is 15 residues. This chain's CDR3 is CASKGQGLFTGELFF. The CDR3 DNA is TGTGCCAGCAAGGGACAGGGGTTGTTCACCGGGGAGCTGTTTTTT.